Listed below are T cell receptor beta chains from one sample, sequenced in a study of T-cell reconstitution after alpha-beta-depleted transplantation in children. TCRdb ran MiXCR on the PCR reads and lists one entry per CDR3 protein. The profile shows 450,000 to 550,000 distinct CDR3 sequences, 11% of them singletons. Sample: PBMCs, mostly from graft donor cells, taken 180 days after TCRalphabeta/CD19-depleted stem cell transplant. The origin of the receptors is a female patient aged 2 to 10 who had a stem cell transplant for aplastic anemia, so the T cells may come from the graft donor. CDR3s include the opening cysteine and the closing phenylalanine or tryptophan. D genes are given only for firm matches. The size entry is marked missing in some rows and otherwise reads once, few, many or a size class.

D	V	size	J	CDR3	DNA
.	TRBV5-1	.	TRBJ2-7	CASSLVATSGTYEQYF	TGCGCCAGCAGCTTGGTGGCGACATCGGGGACCTACGAGCAGTACTTC
TRBD1	TRBV6-1	.	TRBJ2-1	CASSEDLGQGAFQLYNEQFF	TGTGCCAGCAGTGAAGACTTAGGGCAGGGGGCGTTTCAACTCTACAATGAGCAGTTCTTC
TRBD2	TRBV28	.	TRBJ2-5	CASSFFPLRGGLETQYF	TGTGCCAGCAGTTTTTTCCCCCTGCGGGGAGGGTTGGAGACCCAGTACTTC
.	TRBV15	.	TRBJ2-2	CATSRDQAGELFF	TGTGCCACCAGCAGAGATCAAGCCGGGGAGCTGTTTTTT
TRBD1	TRBV27	.	TRBJ2-2	CASRTTGGFGTGELFF	TGTGCCAGCAGGACGACAGGGGGCTTTGGCACCGGGGAGCTGTTTTTT
TRBD2	TRBV5-5	.	TRBJ2-2	CASSLEAGTNTGELFF	TGTGCCAGCAGCTTGGAAGCGGGAACGAACACCGGGGAGCTGTTTTTT
.	TRBV25-1	many	TRBJ2-5	CASSAGTGGGETQYF	TGTGCCAGCAGTGCGGGGACAGGCGGGGGAGAGACCCAGTACTTC
.	TRBV20-1	many	TRBJ2-7	CSARDPRVVYEQYF	TGCAGTGCTAGAGATCCCCGGGTCGTTTACGAGCAGTACTTC
TRBD2	TRBV20-1	.	TRBJ2-1	CSARDLSSGSKHEQFF	TGCAGTGCTAGAGATCTTTCTAGCGGGTCTAAGCATGAGCAGTTCTTC
TRBD2	TRBV7-2	few	TRBJ2-3	CASSWGLAGGPDTQYF	TGTGCCAGCAGCTGGGGACTAGCGGGAGGTCCAGATACGCAGTATTTT
.	TRBV5-6	.	TRBJ1-5	CASSWGPWPQHF	TGTGCCAGCAGCTGGGGGCCATGGCCCCAGCATTTT
TRBD2	TRBV5-1	few	TRBJ2-7	CASSLAWRGAREGSNEQYF	TGCGCCAGCAGCTTGGCTTGGCGGGGCGCGCGGGAGGGAAGCAACGAGCAGTACTTC
.	TRBV29-1	many	TRBJ2-3	CSVEHPGTDTQYF	TGCAGCGTTGAACACCCGGGGACAGATACGCAGTATTTT
TRBD2	TRBV20-1	.	TRBJ2-1	CSARGGYNEQFF	TGCAGTGCTAGGGGGGGGTACAATGAGCAGTTCTTC
.	TRBV4-3	few	TRBJ2-1	CASSQDDAGTFSYNEQFF	TGCGCCAGCAGCCAAGACGACGCCGGGACATTCTCCTACAATGAGCAGTTCTTC
.	TRBV12-3/TRBV12-4	.	TRBJ2-5	CASSFGGVETQYF	TGTGCCAGCAGTTTTGGGGGAGTGGAGACCCAGTACTTC
.	TRBV20-1	few	TRBJ1-3	CSARSPREPGNTIYF	TGCAGTGCTAGAAGTCCCAGGGAGCCTGGAAACACCATATATTTT
.	TRBV4-1	.	TRBJ2-5	CASSQNGEWETQYF	TGCGCCAGCAGCCAAAACGGCGAGTGGGAGACCCAGTACTTC
.	TRBV4-3	.	TRBJ1-1	CASSQGPGLQDTEAFF	TGCGCCAGCAGCCAAGGCCCGGGATTACAGGACACTGAAGCTTTCTTT
.	TRBV3-1	.	TRBJ1-5	CASSPSQGGFEPQHF	TGTGCCAGCAGCCCTAGCCAGGGTGGGTTCGAACCCCAGCATTTT
TRBD2	TRBV11-2	.	TRBJ2-2	CASSLRLAINTGELFF	TGTGCCAGCAGCTTAAGACTAGCAATTAACACCGGGGAGCTGTTTTTT
.	TRBV16	once	TRBJ2-3	CASSQRGAVTDTQYF	TGTGCCAGCAGCCAAAGAGGGGCTGTCACAGATACGCAGTATTTT
.	TRBV16	few	TRBJ1-2	CASSHRGRGYTF	TGTGCCAGCAGCCATAGGGGTCGGGGCTACACCTTC
.	TRBV5-1	many	TRBJ2-5	CASSLVEETQYF	TGCGCCAGCAGCTTGGTTGAAGAGACCCAGTACTTC
.	TRBV19	.	TRBJ1-1	CATKGRRIDEAFF	TGTGCCACCAAAGGGAGACGGATCGATGAAGCTTTCTTT
.	TRBV28	many	TRBJ2-3	CASSLNQRVTDTQYF	TGTGCCAGCAGTTTAAATCAGCGGGTCACAGATACGCAGTATTTT
TRBD2	TRBV28	.	TRBJ2-7	CASSFPGLAGDEQYF	TGTGCCAGCAGTTTTCCGGGACTAGCGGGAGACGAGCAGTACTTC
.	TRBV3-1	few	TRBJ2-1	CASSQDLEYNEQFF	TGTGCCAGCAGCCAAGATTTAGAATACAATGAGCAGTTCTTC
.	TRBV20-1	many	TRBJ2-1	CSASRPRGASSYNEQFF	TGCAGTGCGTCCCGTCCTCGTGGGGCGAGCTCCTACAATGAGCAGTTCTTC
.	TRBV24-1	.	TRBJ2-2	CATSDLQVEGNTGELFF	TGTGCCACCAGTGATTTGCAAGTTGAAGGGAACACCGGGGAGCTGTTTTTT
.	TRBV11-2	.	TRBJ1-1	CASSSLGGITEAFF	TGTGCCAGCAGCTCCCTGGGGGGAATCACTGAAGCTTTCTTT
.	TRBV19	few	TRBJ2-4	CASSLVGAKNIQYF	TGTGCCAGTAGCCTTGTGGGAGCCAAAAACATTCAGTACTTC
.	TRBV12-5	few	TRBJ1-5	CASGLGLSYNQPQHF	TGTGCTAGTGGTTTGGGACTTTCCTACAATCAGCCCCAGCATTTT
.	TRBV5-1	many	TRBJ2-3	CASSPGRSEEYGTQYF	TGCGCCAGCAGCCCGGGGAGGAGCGAAGAATATGGTACGCAGTATTTT
TRBD2	TRBV5-1	many	TRBJ2-3	CASSSDGRAQYF	TGCGCCAGCAGCTCGGATGGGAGGGCGCAGTATTTT
TRBD2	TRBV6-2/TRBV6-3	.	TRBJ2-4	CASIGSGSPRAKNIQYF	TGTGCCAGCATCGGTAGCGGGAGCCCGAGGGCCAAAAACATTCAGTACTTC
.	TRBV7-3	few	TRBJ2-1	CASSFDGRGNEQFF	TGTGCCAGCAGCTTCGACGGGAGAGGCAATGAGCAGTTCTTC
.	TRBV28	.	TRBJ2-5	CASSFIYGSVETQYF	TGTGCCAGCAGTTTCATATATGGTTCTGTGGAGACCCAGTACTTC
.	TRBV12-3/TRBV12-4	many	TRBJ1-5	CASSPLFGTQHF	TGTGCCAGCAGTCCGCTATTTGGGACCCAGCATTTT
.	TRBV29-1	few	TRBJ2-1	CSGFREGLNEQFF	TGCAGCGGTTTTAGAGAGGGCTTGAATGAGCAGTTCTTC
.	TRBV21-1	many	TRBJ1-1	CASSKALYMNTEAFF	TGTGCCAGCAGCAAAGCGCTTTACATGAACACTGAAGCTTTCTTT
.	TRBV5-1	.	TRBJ2-2	CASSLALPGGTGELFF	TGCGCCAGCAGCTTGGCTCTCCCCGGGGGCACCGGGGAGCTGTTTTTT
.	TRBV5-4	.	TRBJ1-4	CASSFWTSEKLFF	TGTGCCAGCAGCTTTTGGACAAGTGAAAAACTGTTTTTT
.	TRBV20-1	.	TRBJ2-7	CSAPRAGAFYEQYF	TGCAGTGCTCCCAGGGCAGGGGCGTTCTACGAGCAGTACTTC
TRBD2	TRBV4-1	few	TRBJ2-1	CASSQTKREKLYNEQFF	TGCGCCAGCAGCCAAACTAAGCGGGAGAAGCTCTACAATGAGCAGTTCTTC
.	TRBV20-1	.	TRBJ2-6	CCARDPTGASGANGLTF	TGCTGTGCTAGAGATCCGACAGGCGCCTCTGGGGCCAACGGCCTGACTTTC
.	TRBV6-2/TRBV6-3	.	TRBJ1-5	CASSLIPNQPQHF	TGTGCCAGCAGTTTAATCCCTAATCAGCCCCAGCATTTT